One sample yielded the 6 T cell receptor beta chains listed below, sequenced in a study of blood T cell repertoires in COVID-19. Repertoires were generated with immunoSEQ multiplex PCR, while TCRdb's copy carries only in-frame clones and drops some. The data hold around 250,000 clones, with 88% observed a single time. The sample comprised PBMCs or T cells enriched from blood (not recorded which). These receptors came from a middle-aged woman who had been exposed to COVID-19.

A single count supports this clone. The chain carries TRBV11-3 and TRBJ2-2; 12 bases are a match to TRBD1. Losses at the gene ends were 5 bases for V and 6 bases for J; bases not matched to a gene: 16. Germline-derived CDR1 and CDR2 are SGHNT and YENEEA. The CDR3 extends over 19 amino acids. The CDR3 sequence: CASSRAYPGQGALAGELFF. The CDR3 nucleotides read TGTGCCAGCAGCCGAGCCTATCCGGGACAGGGGGCTTTAGCCGGGGAGCTGTTTTTT.

The chain uses TRBV5-1 and TRBJ2-7; possible D gene TRBD1, 5 bases. Per the germline V gene, CDR1 is SGHRS and CDR2 is YFSETQ. Trimming took off 0 bases at V and 3 bases at J, with 22 bases between the two ends. CDR3 length equals 18 residues. CDR3 loop: CASSLALTAGLTLYEQYF. CDR3 nucleotide sequence: TGCGCCAGCAGCTTGGCATTAACGGCAGGGTTAACCCTCTACGAGCAGTACTTC.

This chain joins TRBV7-8 and TRBJ1-2; 9 bases line up with TRBD1. The V segment lost 0 bases and the J segment 1 base; nucleotides outside the gene matches: 3. Germline V gene sequence: CDR1 SGHVS, CDR2 FQNEAQ. The CDR3 extends over 16 amino acids. CDR3 sequence (DNA): TGTGCCAGCAGCTTAGCGGGGACAGGGTATAACTATGGCTACACCTTC. This encodes CASSLAGTGYNYGYTF.

This clone was recorded a few times. This chain joins TRBV2 and TRBJ1-1; perhaps TRBD1 as D (5 bases). V gave up 4 bases and J gave up 3 bases, with 9 bases separating them. Germline V lookup: CDR1 SNHLY, CDR2 FYNNEI. CDR3 size: 13 residues. The CDR3 loop is CASSGQSYTEAFF. CDR3 DNA sequence: TGTGCCAGCAGTGGACAGTCTTACACTGAAGCTTTCTTT.

Turning to this clone: In the same sample, other DNA sequences code for this CDR3. The chain has TRBV7-9 and TRBJ1-2; D is ambiguous. This CDR3 has 11 residues. The V gene lost 5 bases and the J gene lost 7 bases, with 8 bases spanning the gap. Looked up from germline, CDR1 is SEHNR and CDR2 is FQNEAQ (reference sequence). CDR3 nucleotides: TGTGCCAGCAGCCCGGGGTCTGGCTACACCTTC. Translating gives CASSPGSGYTF. The full variable domain, in which reference TRBV7-9 and TRBJ1-2 provide the parts outside the CDR3, is DTGVSQNPRHKITKRGQNVTFRCDPISEHNRLYWYRQTLGQGPEFLTYFQNEAQLEKSRLLSDRFSAERPKGSFSTLEIQRTEQGDSAMYLCASSPGSGYTFGSGTRLTVV.

The sample holds one count of this clone. This chain uses TRBV27 with TRBJ1-2; TRBD1 agrees at 8 bases. Per the germline V gene, CDR1 is MNHEY and CDR2 is SMNVEV (reference sequence). V was pared by 2 bases and J by 2 bases, with 13 bases of the junction left unmatched. The CDR3 runs to 18 residues. The CDR3 loop reads CASSLEGPGGAVNYGYTF. CDR3 DNA: TGTGCCAGCAGTTTAGAAGGTCCAGGGGGCGCCGTCAACTATGGCTACACCTTC.